This TCR beta chain appears in the sequencing data of a study of T cells after yellow fever vaccination. Germline CDR1 and CDR2: SGHTA and FQGNSA. This CDR3 comprises 14 residues. V gave up 1 base and J gave up 4 bases; unmatched junction bases: 2. MiXCR was run by TCRdb on the 5' RACE reads, yielding one entry per CDR3 protein. The sample shows 46,000 or so distinct CDR3 sequences, 5% to 8% of them seen only once. There are many counts of this clonotype. This receptor was obtained from a man aged 25 to 40 who received the YFV17D yellow fever vaccine. Sample: PBMCs, either bulk or a sorted T-cell subset (CD4+, CD8+, memory, or dextramer-sorted; not recorded which), taken 45 days after the yellow fever booster vaccination. The chain is built from TRBV7-2 and TRBJ2-7; 9 bases agree with TRBD1. CDR3 region: CASSLEQGAYEQYF. DNA for the CDR3: TGTGCCAGCAGCTTAGAACAGGGGGCTTACGAGCAGTACTTC.